The 26 T cell receptor beta chains presented below share a single source sample, sequenced in a study of tumor-infiltrating lymphocytes in primary liver carcinoma (dated by TCRdb to the late 2010s). Sequencing instrument: Illumina HiSeq 2500. TCRbeta-specific cDNA was reverse-transcribed from 500 ng total RNA using a constant-region primer and ProtoScript II reverse transcriptase. TCRbeta libraries were built with three nested multiplex PCR rounds, a slightly modified ARM-PCR procedure. Each of the first two PCR rounds ran for about 10 cycles and used multiplex TRBV1-TRBV30 forward primers together with a Cbeta reverse primer. The public reads were reprocessed in TCRdb via fastp at Q25 and MiXCR, keeping in-frame beta chains. Every entry covers one CDR3 protein and lists the most common genes and DNA from its rows. The sample contains about 37,000 distinct CDR3 sequences, roughly 77% of them found a single time. Of the sample, more than 30% is held by the ten largest clones.

Without any cell sorting, total RNA and DNA were extracted together from about 20-30 mg of bulk tissue using the AllPrep DNA/RNA mini kit. The sequenced material came from tumor-adjacent normal liver tissue. The receptors here all came from a man aged 40-55 years with primary liver carcinoma and hepatitis B virus infection.

Written as DNA, the CDR3 is TGTGCCAGCAGCCTACCCCCTAGCGGGACCCTTAATTCACCCCTCCACTTT. This encodes CASSLPPSGTLNSPLHF. This chain uses TRBV7-8 with TRBJ1-6, with D possibly matching TRBD1 (5 bases). The CDR3 extends over 17 amino acids. The V and J ends lost 5 bases and 6 bases respectively, with 20 bases between them. Germline CDR1 SGHVS, CDR2 FQNEAQ.

Concerning this clonotype itself: This is likely a read error, given that the CDR3 carries no conserved phenylalanine or tryptophan at its end. The rearrangement links TRBV29-1 to TRBJ1-2; TRBD1 is a possible D gene (6 bases). Germline V gives CDR1 SQVTM, CDR2 ANQGSEA. The CDR3 length is 14 residues. V was trimmed by 6 bases and J by 5 bases, leaving 19 bases between them. CDR3 coding DNA: TGCAGCGTCAAGTTTGGACAGTCGATTTATGGCTACACCATC. Translated: CSVKFGQSIYGYTI.

Regarding this clonotype: A read error may account for a junction end that differs from germline. The chain uses TRBV5-1 and TRBJ2-1, with 11 bases that match TRBD2. The V gene's germline CDR1 is SGHRS and CDR2 YFSETQ. The CDR3 spans 15 residues. CDR3 nucleotides: TGCGCCAGCAGCGCGGGACTAGCGGTGAACAATGAGCAATTCTTC. It specifies CASSAGLAVNNEQFF.

The chain links TRBV5-6 to TRBJ2-2, with 14 bases fitting TRBD2. Germline V gene lookup returns CDR1 SGHDT and CDR2 YYEEEE. This CDR3 contains 19 residues. CDR3 sequence (DNA): TGTGTCAACAGCCGAACTTCGGGACTAGCGGGAGCAGGCACCGGGGAGCTGTTTTTT. This codes for CVNSRTSGLAGAGTGELFF. The full variable domain, with the rest looked up from reference TRBV5-6 and TRBJ2-2, is DAGVTQSPTHLIKTRGQQVTLRCSPKSGHDTVSWYQQALGQGPQFIFQYYEEEERQRGNFPDRFSGHQFPNYSSELNVNALLLGDSALYLCVNSRTSGLAGAGTGELFFGEGSRLTVL.

This clonotype appeared once. A junction boundary mismatches the germline segment, possibly from a read error. This chain connects TRBV12-3 or TRBV12-4 to TRBJ2-3, with D perhaps matching TRBD1 or TRBD2 (5 bases each). This CDR3 contains 15 residues. DNA of the CDR3: TGTGCCAACAGTTCTGCGAGCGGACACACAGATACGCAGTATTTT. Its protein product is CANSSASGHTDTQYF.

With respect to this clonotype: A read error may be the cause here, since a much bigger clone is one base away. The chain links TRBV2 to TRBJ2-5; TRBD2 is a possible D gene (6 bases). V shed 6 bases and J shed 1 base, with 12 bases lying between them. There are 14 residues in the CDR3. The germline V gene encodes CDR1 SNHLY and CDR2 FYNNEI. The CDR3 DNA reads as TGTGCCAGCAGCGATACTAGCAGCCAAGAGACCCAGTACTTC. It specifies CASSDTSSQETQYF.

Comments on this clonotype: At one boundary the junction diverges from the germline segment, which might be a read error. The chain links TRBV5-6 to TRBJ2-5; possibly TRBD2 for D (5 bases). The CDR3 runs to 14 residues. The germline V gene has CDR1 SGHDT and CDR2 YYEEEE. CDR3 DNA: TGTGCCAGAAGCCTGGAGGCTAGCCAAGAGACCCAATACTTC. Encoded protein: CARSLEASQETQYF.

Concerning this clonotype itself: Likely a read error: the CDR3 ends without its conserved phenylalanine or tryptophan. The J gene is TRBJ2-7, the V gene TRBV11-1; no reliable D call. The CDR3 has 13 amino acids. CDR1 and CDR2 from the germline V gene are SGHAT and FQDESV (reference sequence). The CDR3 spells CASRGKRSYVQYY. CDR3 nucleotides: TGTGCCAGCAGGGGCAAGCGATCCTACGTGCAGTACTAC.

As regards this clonotype: No conserved phenylalanine or tryptophan ends this CDR3, so it is likely a read error. The chain joins TRBV5-1 to TRBJ2-2; unclear D gene. The CDR3 totals 14 residues. The germline gives CDR1 SGHRS, CDR2 YFSETQ. The CDR3 reads CASCLERNTGELFL. The CDR3 DNA sequence: TGCGCCAGCTGCTTGGAACGGAACACCGGGGAGCTGTTTCTT.

The J gene is TRBJ1-4, the V gene TRBV29-1, with D uncertain. CDR1 SQVTM and CDR2 ANQGSEA come from the germline V gene. Trimming cost V 4 bases and J 7 bases, with 13 bases left between them. The CDR3 runs 13 residues. The CDR3 nucleotides read TGCAGCGTTGCCCCCAGACGGAGTGAAAAACTGTTTTTT. Encoded protein: CSVAPRRSEKLFF.

The chain combines TRBV29-1 with TRBJ2-1, with 7 bases lining up with TRBD2. V was pared by 3 bases and J by 12 bases, with 11 bases of the junction left unmatched. This CDR3 spans 13 amino acids. Germline assignment: CDR1 SQVTM and CDR2 ANQGSEA. CDR3 nucleotides: TGCAGCGTTGAGGCTGGCGGGAGAAGTGGGCAGTTCTTC. Its translation: CSVEAGGRSGQFF.

There are many counts of this clonotype. This chain joins TRBV30 and TRBJ2-5; the D gene is possibly TRBD1 (6 bases). CDR1 GTSNPN and CDR2 SVGIG come from the germline V gene (reference sequence). With 5 bases removed from V and 4 bases from J, the gap between germline ends came to 17 bases. The CDR3 is 14 residues long. CDR3 in DNA: TGTGCCTGGGATAATACAGGGAAGGGAGAGACCCAGTACTTC. As protein: CAWDNTGKGETQYF. The full variable domain, completed using reference TRBV30 and TRBJ2-5, is SQTIHQWPATLVQPVGSPLSLECTVEGTSNPNLYWYRQAAGRGLQLLFYSVGIGQISSEVPQNLSASRPQDRQFILSSKKLLLSDSGFYLCAWDNTGKGETQYFGPGTRLLVL.

The sample holds a few counts of this clonotype. Since the CDR3 does not end with the conserved phenylalanine or tryptophan, this likely comes from a read error. J is TRBJ2-5 and V is TRBV6-5; tentatively, D is TRBD1 (6 bases). The CDR3 totals 13 residues. Looked up from germline, CDR1 is MNHEY and CDR2 is SVGAGI. The CDR3 here is CASSRRGRETQYL. The CDR3 nucleotides are TGTGCTAGCAGCCGCAGGGGAAGAGAGACCCAGTACTTA.

In its sample, this clonotype was seen a few times. This rearrangement joins TRBV2 to TRBJ1-2; D is possibly TRBD1 (5 bases). CDR1 and CDR2 (germline): SNHLY, FYNNEI. The ends were cut back, 4 bases at V and 3 bases at J, with 9 bases in the middle. CDR3 length: 13 residues. This chain's CDR3 is CASSGQGDYGYTF. The CDR3 nucleotides are TGTGCCAGCAGTGGTCAGGGTGACTATGGCTACACCTTC.

This chain connects TRBV30 to TRBJ2-1, with 10 bases fitting TRBD2. The assigned J gene may be wrong: the sequence end matches TRBJ2-7 better. The CDR3 totals 15 residues. The germline gives CDR1 GTSNPN, CDR2 SVGIG (reference sequence). The CDR3 sequence: CAWNWLAGVGDEQYF. The CDR3 DNA reads as TGTGCCTGGAATTGGCTAGCGGGAGTGGGGGATGAGCAGTACTTC.

Notes on this clonotype: The junction does not match germline at one end; this may be a read error. CDR3 loop: CASSSGLAGGNTGEMFF. DNA for the CDR3: TGCGCCAGCAGCTCTGGACTAGCGGGAGGGAACACCGGGGAGATGTTTTTT. This chain joins TRBV5-1 and TRBJ2-2, with 15 bases identical to TRBD2. The CDR3 has 17 amino acids. Germline values: CDR1 SGHRS, CDR2 YFSETQ.

This clonotype was found a few times. This chain connects TRBV25-1 to TRBJ2-7; D possibly corresponds to TRBD2 (6 bases). The length of the CDR3 is 13 residues. Trimming left V 7 bases short and J 5 bases short, with 15 bases between. From germline, CDR1 is MGHDK and CDR2 SYGVNS. The CDR3 here is CASTGLPGNEQYF. The CDR3 bases are TGTGCCAGCACGGGACTTCCTGGCAACGAGCAGTACTTC.

This clonotype was counted only a few times. This may arise from a read error, as a much more abundant clone is one base away. Because it lacks the conserved phenylalanine or tryptophan at the end, this CDR3 is likely a read error. CDR3 bases: TGCGCCAGCAACCCCTGGGACGGAGATACGCAGTATCTT. Residues: CASNPWDGDTQYL. J is TRBJ2-3 and V is TRBV5-1; the D gene could be TRBD1 or TRBD2 (5 bases each). There are 13 residues in the CDR3. The V gene's germline CDR1 is SGHRS and CDR2 YFSETQ. V was clipped by 6 bases and J by 5 bases, with 13 bases between them.

Concerning this clonotype: The junction and the germline gene differ at one end; a read error may be behind it. The rearrangement links TRBV10-3 to TRBJ2-7; TRBD2 matches at 10 bases. Germline V gene data show CDR1 as ENHRY and CDR2 as SYGVKD. The CDR3 is made up of 15 amino acids. The CDR3 here is CAISYGTSDSYEHYF. CDR3 in DNA: TGTGCCATCAGCTACGGGACTAGCGACTCTTACGAGCATTACTTC.

Of note for this clonotype: Given the absence of the conserved phenylalanine or tryptophan at the CDR3 end, a read error is likely. The chain uses TRBV10-3 and TRBJ2-3, with D perhaps TRBD1 or TRBD2 (5 bases each). The CDR3 runs 15 residues. V lost 7 bases and J lost 2, with 16 bases in between. The germline CDR1 and CDR2 sequences are ENHRY and SYGVKD. In DNA form, the CDR3 reads TGTGCCATCAACCAGAGGGGAACGACCACAGATACGCAGTATTTA. Amino acid sequence: CAINQRGTTTDTQYL.

Remarks on this clonotype: One end of the junction is discordant with germline, which a read error may explain. The V call is TRBV7-9, the J call TRBJ2-5; 7 bases agree with TRBD2. This CDR3 region has 18 residues. CDR1 SEHNR and CDR2 FQNEAQ come from the germline V gene (reference sequence). The CDR3 here is CASSPPWPSGITQETRYF. DNA for the CDR3: TGTGCCAGCAGCCCTCCCTGGCCTAGCGGAATCACTCAGGAGACCCGGTACTTC. Drawing the rest from reference TRBV7-9 and TRBJ2-5, the complete variable domain is DTGVSQNPRHKITKRGQNVTFRCDPISEHNRLYWYRQTLGQGPEFLTYFQNEAQLEKSRLLSDRFSAERPKGSFSTLEIQRTEQGDSAMYLCASSPPWPSGITQETRYFGPGTRLLVL.

A remark on this clonotype: The junction does not match germline at one end; this may be a read error. This sequence joins TRBV28 and TRBJ1-6; the match to TRBD1 covers 12 bases. Germline V gene lookup returns CDR1 MDHEN and CDR2 SYDVKM. This CDR3 has 18 residues. CDR3 DNA sequence: TGTGACAGTCAACCCGGGACAGGGGGCGAGATGGAGAATTCACCCTTCCACTTT. Translation gives CDSQPGTGGEMENSPFHF.

The chain carries TRBV15 and TRBJ2-3, with TRBD2 as a possible D gene (5 bases). There are 14 residues in the CDR3. Trimming shortened V by 5 bases and J by 5 bases, and 14 bases separated the two germline ends. Germline assignment: CDR1 LNHNV and CDR2 YYDKDF (reference sequence). The CDR3 region is CATSLLRGGDTQYF. The DNA for the CDR3 is TGTGCCACCAGCCTTCTACGAGGAGGAGATACGCAGTATTTT. Based on the CDR3 plus reference TRBV15 and TRBJ2-3, the full variable domain is DAMVIQNPRYQVTQFGKPVTLSCSQTLNHNVMYWYQQKSSQAPKLLFHYYDKDFNNEADTPDNFQSRRPNTSFCFLDIRSPGLGDTAMYLCATSLLRGGDTQYFGPGTRLTVL.

With respect to this clonotype: Here the CDR3 omits its conserved ending phenylalanine or tryptophan, so a read error is the likely source. The rearrangement links TRBV11-3 to TRBJ2-3; D tentatively reads TRBD1 or TRBD2 (6 bases each). Germline lookup yields CDR1 SGHNT and CDR2 YENEEA. The CDR3 loop spans 15 amino acids. CDR3 protein: CVSSPGGGGTDTQYS. DNA of the CDR3: TGTGTCAGCAGTCCCGGAGGGGGAGGCACAGATACGCAGTATTCT.

The rearrangement uses TRBV6-2 or TRBV6-3 and TRBJ1-1; TRBD1 matches 7 bases. V gave up 1 base and J gave up 10 bases; unmatched junction bases: 3. The CDR3 spans 12 residues. The V gene's germline CDR1 is MNHEY and CDR2 SVGEGT. The CDR3 reads CASSYWQGVAFF. DNA of the CDR3: TGTGCCAGCAGTTACTGGCAGGGGGTAGCTTTCTTT.

With regard to this clonotype: The junction differs from germline at one of its ends, possibly a read error. The chain uses TRBV9 and TRBJ1-4, with a weak D call TRBD1 (5 bases). The germline V gene encodes CDR1 SGDLS and CDR2 YYNGEE. CDR3 size: 14 residues. The CDR3 loop reads CVSSAGTVDEKLFF. In DNA form, the CDR3 reads TGTGTCAGCAGCGCCGGGACCGTCGATGAAAAACTGTTTTTT.